This T cell receptor (beta chain) was captured in a study of T-cell reconstitution after alpha-beta-depleted transplantation in children. Study-wide points: Day-60 TCRbeta diversity that was high in some patients was derived from surviving recipient T cells and thymic progenitors. It was newly produced T cells that mostly accounted for T-cell counts and diversity one year after transplant. The study reportedly traced alpha-beta T cells about two months after transplant to several hundred expanded graft clones.

With respect to this clonotype: The target antigen is unknown.

Unique molecular identifiers were built into the TCRbeta library. TCRdb itself ran the PCR reads through MiXCR, one entry per CDR3 protein. The sample lists hundreds of thousands of distinct CDR3 sequences, about 16% occurring once. CDR3 length: 19 residues. The J segment lost 3 bases and the V segment lost 7 bases, leaving 20 bases of the junction unmatched. The specimen comprised PBMCs, mostly from graft donor cells, sampled 360 days after TCRalphabeta/CD19-depleted stem cell transplant. The chain recombines TRBV12-3 or TRBV12-4 with TRBJ2-7; 11 bases fit TRBD2. This receptor was obtained from a boy under three years old who had a stem cell transplant for Wiskott-Aldrich syndrome, so the T cells may come from the graft donor. The DNA of the CDR3 is TGTGCCAGCATCACGCACCCCGGGACTAGCGGTTTTTTCTTCTACGAGCAGTACTTC. Amino acid sequence: CASITHPGTSGFFFYEQYF.